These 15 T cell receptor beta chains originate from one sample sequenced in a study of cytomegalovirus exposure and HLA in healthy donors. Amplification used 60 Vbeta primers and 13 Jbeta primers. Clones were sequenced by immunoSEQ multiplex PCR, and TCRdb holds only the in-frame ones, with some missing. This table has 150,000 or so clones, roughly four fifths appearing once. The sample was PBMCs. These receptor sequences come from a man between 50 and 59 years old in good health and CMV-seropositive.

The CDR3 loop is CASSLSRAAGANVLTF. CDR3 DNA: TGCGCCAGCAGCTTATCCAGGGCTGCTGGGGCCAACGTCCTGACTTTC. The rearrangement links TRBV5-1 to TRBJ2-6; possibly TRBD1 for D (5 bases). CDR1 and CDR2 from the germline V gene are SGHRS and YFSETQ. The CDR3 is 16 amino acids. V was shortened by 2 bases and J by 2 bases, with 11 bases between the two germline ends.

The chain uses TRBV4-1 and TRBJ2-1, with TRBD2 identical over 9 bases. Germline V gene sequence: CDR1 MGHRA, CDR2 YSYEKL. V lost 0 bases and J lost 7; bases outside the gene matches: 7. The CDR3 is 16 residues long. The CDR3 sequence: CASSQDLSGSWNEQFF. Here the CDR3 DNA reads TGCGCCAGCAGCCAAGATCTTAGCGGGAGTTGGAATGAGCAGTTCTTC.

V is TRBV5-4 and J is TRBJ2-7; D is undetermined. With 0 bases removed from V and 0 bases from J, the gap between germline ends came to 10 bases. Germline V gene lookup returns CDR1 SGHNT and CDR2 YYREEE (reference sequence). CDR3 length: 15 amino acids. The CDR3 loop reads CASSLASTHSYEQYF. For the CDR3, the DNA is TGTGCCAGCAGCTTGGCCAGTACCCACTCCTACGAGCAGTACTTC.

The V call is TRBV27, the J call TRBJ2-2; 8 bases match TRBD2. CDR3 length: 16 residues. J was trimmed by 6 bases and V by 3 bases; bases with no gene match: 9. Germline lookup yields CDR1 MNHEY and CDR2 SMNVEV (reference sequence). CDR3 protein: CASSFGTRAFAGELFF. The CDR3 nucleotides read TGTGCCAGCAGTTTTGGGACTAGAGCTTTTGCCGGGGAGCTGTTTTTT.

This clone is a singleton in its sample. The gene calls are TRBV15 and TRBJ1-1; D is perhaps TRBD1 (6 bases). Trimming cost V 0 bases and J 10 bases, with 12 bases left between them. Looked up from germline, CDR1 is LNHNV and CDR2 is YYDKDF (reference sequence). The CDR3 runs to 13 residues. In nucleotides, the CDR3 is TGTGCCACCAGCAGAGAGAGGGACATGAGAGCTTTCTTT. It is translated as CATSRERDMRAFF.

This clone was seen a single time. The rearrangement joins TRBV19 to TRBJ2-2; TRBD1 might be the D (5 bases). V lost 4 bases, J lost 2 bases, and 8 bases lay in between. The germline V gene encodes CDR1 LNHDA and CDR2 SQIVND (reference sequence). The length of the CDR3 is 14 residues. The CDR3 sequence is CASSSTGNTGELFF. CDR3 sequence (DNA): TGTGCCAGTAGTAGCACAGGTAACACCGGGGAGCTGTTTTTT.

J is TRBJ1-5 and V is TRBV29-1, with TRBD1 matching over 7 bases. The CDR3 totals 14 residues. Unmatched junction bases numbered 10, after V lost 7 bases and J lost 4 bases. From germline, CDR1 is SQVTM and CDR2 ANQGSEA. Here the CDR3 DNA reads TGCAGCGCTACATCCGGGACAGCTAATCAGCCCCAGCATTTT. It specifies CSATSGTANQPQHF.

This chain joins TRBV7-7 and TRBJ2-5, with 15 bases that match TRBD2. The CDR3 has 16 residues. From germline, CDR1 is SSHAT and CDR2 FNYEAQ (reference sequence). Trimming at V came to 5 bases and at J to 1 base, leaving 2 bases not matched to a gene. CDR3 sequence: CASSQGLAGGQETQYF. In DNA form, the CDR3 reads TGTGCCAGCAGCCAGGGACTAGCGGGGGGCCAAGAGACCCAGTACTTC.

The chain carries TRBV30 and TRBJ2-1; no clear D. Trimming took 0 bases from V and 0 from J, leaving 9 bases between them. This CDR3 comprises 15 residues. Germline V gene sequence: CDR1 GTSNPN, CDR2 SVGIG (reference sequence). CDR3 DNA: TGTGCCTGGAGTGTACGTGCGAGCTCCTACAATGAGCAGTTCTTC. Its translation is CAWSVRASSYNEQFF.

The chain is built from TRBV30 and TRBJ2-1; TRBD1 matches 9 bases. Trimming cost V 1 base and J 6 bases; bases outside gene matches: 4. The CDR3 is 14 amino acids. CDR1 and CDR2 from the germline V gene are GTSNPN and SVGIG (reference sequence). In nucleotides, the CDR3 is TGTGCCTGGAGTGAAGGGACAGGGTTCAATGAGCAGTTCTTC. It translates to CAWSEGTGFNEQFF.

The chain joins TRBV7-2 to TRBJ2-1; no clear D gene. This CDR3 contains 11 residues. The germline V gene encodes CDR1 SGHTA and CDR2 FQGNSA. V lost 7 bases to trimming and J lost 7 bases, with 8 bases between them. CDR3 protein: CASTSFNEQFF. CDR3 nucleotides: TGTGCCAGCACCTCCTTTAATGAGCAGTTCTTC.

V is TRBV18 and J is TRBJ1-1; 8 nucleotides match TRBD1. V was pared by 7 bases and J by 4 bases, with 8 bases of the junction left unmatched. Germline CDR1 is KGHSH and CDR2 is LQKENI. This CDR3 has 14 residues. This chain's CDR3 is CASYKLQGGTEAFF. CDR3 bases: TGTGCCAGCTACAAACTACAGGGGGGCACTGAAGCTTTCTTT.

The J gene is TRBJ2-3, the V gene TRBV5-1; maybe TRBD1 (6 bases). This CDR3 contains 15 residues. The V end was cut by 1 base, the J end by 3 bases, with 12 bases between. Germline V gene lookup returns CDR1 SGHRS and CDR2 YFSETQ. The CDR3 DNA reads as TGCGCCAGCAGCTTGACGGCAGGGGAAACAGATACGCAGTATTTT. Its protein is CASSLTAGETDTQYF.

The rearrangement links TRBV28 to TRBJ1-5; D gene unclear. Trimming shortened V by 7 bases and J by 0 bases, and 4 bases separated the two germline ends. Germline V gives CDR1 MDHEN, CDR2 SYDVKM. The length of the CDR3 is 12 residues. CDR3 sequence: CASTHSNQPQHF. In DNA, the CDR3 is TGTGCCAGCACACATAGCAATCAGCCCCAGCATTTT.

The CDR3 DNA reads as TGCGCCAGCAGCCAAGGGTGGAGTGACTCTACCTACGAGCAGTACTTC. Protein: CASSQGWSDSTYEQYF. The chain combines TRBV4-1 with TRBJ2-7; unclear D gene. Trimming removed 1 base from V and 2 bases from J, with 15 bases in between. Germline V gene data show CDR1 as MGHRA and CDR2 as YSYEKL. The CDR3 extends over 16 amino acids.